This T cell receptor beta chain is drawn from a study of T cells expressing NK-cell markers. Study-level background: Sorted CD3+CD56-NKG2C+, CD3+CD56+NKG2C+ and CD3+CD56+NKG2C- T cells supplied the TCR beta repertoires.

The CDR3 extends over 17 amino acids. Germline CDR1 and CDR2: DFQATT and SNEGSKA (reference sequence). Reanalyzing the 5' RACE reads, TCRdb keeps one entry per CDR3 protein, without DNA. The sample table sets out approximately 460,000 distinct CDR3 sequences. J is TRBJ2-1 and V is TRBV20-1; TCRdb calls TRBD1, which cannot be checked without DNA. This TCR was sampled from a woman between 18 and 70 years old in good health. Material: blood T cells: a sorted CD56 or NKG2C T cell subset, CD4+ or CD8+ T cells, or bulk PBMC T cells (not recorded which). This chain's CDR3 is CSADPPVGQSSYNEQFF.